The rows below give T cell receptor beta chains drawn from one sample of a study of breast tumors, draining lymph nodes, adjacent tissues. TCRdb recomputed calls from the multiplex PCR reads with MiXCR, one row per CDR3 protein. The table lists thousands of distinct CDR3 sequences, around 42% of them singletons, with 13% to 15% in the top ten. The specimen was tumor-adjacent breast tissue. The receptors shown here come from a female donor with breast cancer. Some clones in this sample may be carry-over from other donors' samples. The CDR3 runs from the conserved cysteine through the conserved F or W. A D gene is named only where the DNA matches it firmly. The size entry is marked missing in some rows and otherwise reads once, few, many or a size class.

V: TRBV2; size: many; J: TRBJ2-6; D: .; CDR3: CASSEKSSGANVLTF; DNA: TGTGCCAGCAGTGAGAAAAGCTCTGGGGCCAACGTCCTGACTTTC
V: TRBV3-1; size: many; J: TRBJ2-7; D: TRBD2; CDR3: CASSSRTSGYEQYF; DNA: TGTGCCAGCAGCTCTCGGACTAGCGGTTACGAGCAGTACTTC
V: TRBV2; size: .; J: TRBJ2-5; D: TRBD2; CDR3: CASSAPGTRETQYF; DNA: TGTGCCAGCAGTGCCCCCGGGACTAGAGAGACCCAGTACTTC
V: TRBV6-5; size: few; J: TRBJ1-1; D: TRBD1; CDR3: CASKTGEREAFF; DNA: TGTGCCAGCAAGACAGGGGAGAGGGAAGCTTTCTTT
V: TRBV19; size: .; J: TRBJ1-2; D: TRBD1; CDR3: CASSVSGTGDDNYGYTF; DNA: TGTGCCAGTAGTGTTTCCGGGACAGGGGATGACAACTATGGCTACACCTTC
V: TRBV19; size: many; J: TRBJ2-1; D: .; CDR3: CASRTSYGNEQFF; DNA: TGTGCCAGTAGGACCAGTTATGGAAATGAGCAGTTCTTC
V: TRBV20-1; size: .; J: TRBJ1-2; D: TRBD1; CDR3: CSATWDRVYGYTF; DNA: TGCAGTGCTACCTGGGACAGGGTGTATGGCTACACCTTC
V: TRBV6-1; size: .; J: TRBJ2-7; D: TRBD2; CDR3: CASSELSSGRTYEQYF; DNA: TGTGCCAGCAGTGAATTGTCTAGCGGGAGGACCTACGAGCAGTACTTC
V: TRBV15; size: medium-sized; J: TRBJ1-6; D: .; CDR3: CATSRGTGSPLHF; DNA: TGTGCCACCAGCAGAGGGACGGGCTCACCCCTCCACTTT
V: TRBV28; size: medium-sized; J: TRBJ2-5; D: TRBD1; CDR3: CASSPPGTGIQETQYF; DNA: TGTGCCAGCAGTCCTCCCGGGACAGGCATACAAGAGACCCAGTACTTC
V: TRBV6-1; size: .; J: TRBJ2-7; D: .; CDR3: CASSGTGRGYEQYF; DNA: TGTGCCAGCAGCGGAACAGGGAGAGGCTACGAGCAGTACTTC
V: TRBV9; size: many; J: TRBJ2-3; D: TRBD2; CDR3: CASSVGGTSGTPYTDTQYF; DNA: TGTGCCAGCAGCGTAGGTGGGACTAGCGGGACTCCCTACACAGATACGCAGTATTTT
V: TRBV5-5; size: few; J: TRBJ2-3; D: .; CDR3: CASSRGPQASTDTQYF; DNA: TGTGCCAGCAGCAGGGGACCGCAAGCTAGCACAGATACGCAGTATTTT
V: TRBV14; size: many; J: TRBJ2-1; D: TRBD2; CDR3: CASSQDRTSGRSSYNEQFF; DNA: TGTGCCAGCAGCCAAGATAGGACAAGCGGGAGGAGCTCCTACAATGAGCAGTTCTTC
V: TRBV25-1; size: .; J: TRBJ2-7; D: .; CDR3: CASSDRGGEQYF; DNA: TGTGCCAGCAGTGACAGGGGCGGCGAGCAGTACTTC
V: TRBV4-1; size: medium-sized; J: TRBJ2-7; D: TRBD2; CDR3: CASSQGLGTSATEQYF; DNA: TGCGCCAGCAGCCAAGGTTTAGGGACTAGCGCGACTGAGCAGTACTTC
V: TRBV28; size: many; J: TRBJ2-7; D: .; CDR3: CASSLAGGGGGEQYF; DNA: TGTGCCAGCAGTTTAGCGGGCGGTGGTGGGGGGGAGCAGTACTTC
V: TRBV7-9; size: once; J: TRBJ2-1; D: .; CDR3: CASSTHNEQFF; DNA: TGTGCCAGCAGCACACACAATGAGCAGTTCTTC
V: TRBV4-2; size: .; J: TRBJ2-7; D: TRBD2; CDR3: CASSPSQREGRYEQYF; DNA: TGTGCCAGCAGCCCCTCTCAGCGGGAGGGCCGATACGAGCAGTACTTC
V: TRBV10-3; size: .; J: TRBJ2-1; D: TRBD1; CDR3: CAINNRGSNEQFF; DNA: TGTGCCATCAATAACAGGGGGAGCAATGAGCAGTTCTTC
V: TRBV5-4; size: once; J: TRBJ2-7; D: TRBD2; CDR3: CASSLALAGGYEQYF; DNA: TGTGCCAGCAGCTTGGCGTTAGCGGGAGGATACGAGCAGTACTTC
V: TRBV5-4; size: .; J: TRBJ1-2; D: TRBD1; CDR3: CASSQVGQGRNGYTF; DNA: TGTGCCAGCAGCCAGGTGGGACAGGGACGCAACGGCTACACCTTC
V: TRBV15; size: .; J: TRBJ1-2; D: .; CDR3: CATSRDRNSYGYTF; DNA: TGTGCCACCAGCAGAGATCGAAACAGCTATGGCTACACCTTC
V: TRBV3-1; size: medium-sized; J: TRBJ1-2; D: .; CDR3: CASSQDRRGYTF; DNA: TGTGCCAGCAGCCAAGACAGGCGTGGCTACACCTTC
V: TRBV7-3; size: medium-sized; J: TRBJ2-1; D: TRBD2; CDR3: CASRRTSGSGDEQFF; DNA: TGTGCCAGCAGACGGACTAGCGGGAGCGGCGATGAGCAGTTCTTC
V: TRBV20-1; size: once; J: TRBJ2-3; D: .; CDR3: CSGTSSTDTQYF; DNA: TGCAGTGGAACCTCTAGCACAGATACGCAGTATTTT